This T cell receptor (beta chain) was sequenced for a study of shared clonotypes between healthy human individuals. Study-wide findings and caveats: Generation of non-shared clonotypes was less probable than generation of clonotypes shared by all four donors.

Regarding this clone: Its antigen is undetermined.

CDR3 size: 15 residues. V was clipped by 7 bases and J by 0 bases, with 10 bases between them. Germline lookup yields CDR1 LNHDA and CDR2 SQIVND (reference sequence). Produced via immunoSEQ multiplex PCR; TCRdb's table is partial and in-frame only. The table has 1,100,000 or so clones, approximately 80% seen once; the top ten hold about 0.52%. CD4+ cells were split into CD45RA+ naive and CD45RA-negative memory subsets. The clonotype originates from a man aged 18 to 35 in good health. Some clones in this sample may be carry-over from other donors' samples. Sequenced material: memory CD4+ T cells from PBMCs. Subset here: CD45RA-negative fraction. The chain employs TRBV19 and TRBJ1-6; D gene uncertain. The CDR3 is CASNAASSYNSPLHF. The CDR3 nucleotides are TGTGCCAGTAATGCTGCGAGCTCCTATAATTCACCCCTCCACTTT.